These T cell receptor beta chains were read from a single sample in a study of PD-L1 blockade in urothelial cancer. TCRdb's copy holds only in-frame clones and misses some; the assay was immunoSEQ multiplex PCR. The repertoire holds more than 45,000 clones, more than 75% seen once, with 15% to 20% in the top ten. The sample in question was PBMCs, obtained around atezolizumab (anti-PD-L1) treatment. These receptor sequences come from a man aged 60 to 69 with urothelial cancer. The CDR3 runs from the conserved cysteine through the conserved F or W. A D gene is named only where the DNA matches it firmly. A row's size may be missing; if present it is once, few, many or a size class.

>TRBJ2-2|TRBV19|TRBD1|-
CAGQGVLGTGELFF
TGTGCCGGCCAGGGGGTCCTGGGAACCGGGGAGCTGTTTTTT
>TRBJ1-2|TRBV5-1|-|-
CASSLERTTGSAGYGYTF
TGCGCCAGCAGCTTGGAGAGGACGACAGGTTCAGCAGGGTATGGCTACACCTTC
>TRBJ2-7|TRBV2|-|-
CASSAGYEQYF
TGTGCCAGCAGTGCCGGCTACGAGCAGTACTTC
>TRBJ2-7|TRBV27|-|-
CASRSSFEQYF
TGTGCCAGCCGGAGCTCCTTCGAGCAGTACTTC
>TRBJ2-7|TRBV27|TRBD2|-
CASSLHPGTGGEQYF
TGTGCCAGCAGCCTACACCCCGGGACGGGGGGGGAGCAGTACTTC
>TRBJ1-6|TRBV19|-|-
CASSSPARRGILTYNSPLHF
TGTGCCAGTAGTAGCCCGGCCCGGCGGGGGATCCTTACCTATAATTCACCCCTCCACTTT
>TRBJ1-3|TRBV5-1|-|-
CASSWSDPSGNTIYF
TGCGCCAGCAGCTGGTCAGATCCCTCTGGAAACACCATATATTTT
>TRBJ2-7|TRBV15|TRBD2|-
CATSSRGGLAYEQYF
TGTGCCACCAGCAGCCGGGGGGGACTGGCCTACGAGCAGTACTTC
>TRBJ1-4|TRBV19|TRBD1|-
CASSSRTGGEKLFF
TGTGCCAGTAGTTCCAGGACAGGGGGGGAAAAACTGTTTTTT
>TRBJ2-1|TRBV10-3|TRBD1|-
CAITGTGGDYEQFF
TGTGCCATCACAGGGACAGGGGGCGATTATGAGCAGTTCTTC
>TRBJ2-2|TRBV2|-|-
CASSPDTGELFF
TGTGCCAGCAGCCCCGACACCGGGGAGCTGTTTTTT
>TRBJ1-2|TRBV7-9|-|-
CASSGQNRAVSGYTF
TGTGCCAGCAGCGGTCAGAACAGGGCGGTATCCGGCTACACCTTC
>TRBJ2-1|TRBV2|TRBD2|-
CASSGLLAGVLRDNEQFF
TGTGCCAGCAGTGGTCTACTAGCGGGGGTTCTTCGCGACAATGAGCAGTTCTTC
>TRBJ2-7|TRBV5-1|-|-
CASSLGLSREVQYF
TGCGCCAGCAGCTTGGGTCTCTCCCGCGAGGTGCAGTACTTC
>TRBJ2-7|TRBV6-5|-|-
CASSYGGLGSYEQYF
TGTGCCAGCAGTTACGGAGGGTTGGGTTCCTACGAGCAGTACTTC
>TRBJ2-7|TRBV4-2|TRBD1|few
CASSQVGQSYEQYF
TGTGCCAGCAGCCAAGTGGGACAGTCCTACGAGCAGTACTTC
>TRBJ1-1|TRBV5-8|-|-
CASSLAGGITEAFF
TGTGCCAGCAGCTTGGCCGGGGGAATCACTGAAGCTTTCTTT